The entry that follows covers one T cell receptor (beta chain) sequence. What it binds is unknown. MiXCR, applied by TCRdb to the RT-PCR reads, yields one record per CDR3 protein. The table includes 650,000 to 700,000 distinct CDR3 sequences, 15% to 17% detected once. This CDR3 is built from 15 residues. V was clipped by 0 bases and J by 8 bases; unmatched bases: 8. CDR1 and CDR2 from the germline V gene are LGHNA and YSLEER. This sample is part of a study of response to subunit inactivated influenza vaccine. Findings of the study overall: The authors suggested that few new T cells are recruited per seasonal influenza vaccination.

J is TRBJ1-2 and V is TRBV4-3; 8 nucleotides agree with TRBD1. The receptor comes from a man aged 50-59 years who received an inactivated influenza vaccine. This sample comprised PBMCs from blood, obtained 11 to 12 days after vaccination. CDR3 DNA: TGCGCCAGCAGCCAAGACGTCCAGGGGGCGCGGGGCTACACCTTC. Its protein product is CASSQDVQGARGYTF.